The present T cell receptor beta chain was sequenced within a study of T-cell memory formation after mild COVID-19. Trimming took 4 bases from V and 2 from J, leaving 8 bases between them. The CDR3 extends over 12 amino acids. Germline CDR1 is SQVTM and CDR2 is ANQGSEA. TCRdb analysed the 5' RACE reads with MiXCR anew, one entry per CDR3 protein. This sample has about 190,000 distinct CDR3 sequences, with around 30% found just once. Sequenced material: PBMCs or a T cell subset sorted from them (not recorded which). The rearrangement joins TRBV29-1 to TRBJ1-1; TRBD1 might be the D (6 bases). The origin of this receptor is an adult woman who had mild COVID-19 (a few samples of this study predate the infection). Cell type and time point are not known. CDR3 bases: TGCAGCGTTGGACAGGCTAACACTGAAGCTTTCTTT. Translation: CSVGQANTEAFF.